The clone carrying this T cell receptor (beta chain) was observed at least ten times. No antigen is known for it. This specimen comes from a study of T cells in Graves' hyperthyroidism and ophthalmopathy. Germline CDR1 reads MNHNS; CDR2 reads SASEGT. Trimming pared 5 bases from V and 3 bases from J, leaving 17 bases between. This CDR3 has 16 amino acids. The investigators amplified TCR beta CDR3 regions from RNA transcripts. In the first-round RT-PCR of the TCR CDR3, the HTBI primer set was used. MiXCR, applied by TCRdb to the multiplex PCR reads, yields one record per CDR3 protein. This table has about half a million distinct CDR3 sequences, 22% appearing once. Study observations and caveats: Before onset, by a median of approximately 5.9 months, the model predicted ophthalmopathy.

The sequence came from a woman aged 70-85 years with Graves' ophthalmopathy. The chain joins TRBV6-1 to TRBJ1-5; maybe TRBD1 (5 bases). Sequencing used blood. The CDR3: CASSLSRPGNNQPQHF. CDR3 sequence (DNA): TGTGCCAGCAGTTTATCCCGGCCAGGGAACAATCAGCCCCAGCATTTT.